Each of the 10 T cell receptor beta chains below was sequenced from the same sample in a study of T cell repertoires in aging, cancer and after chemotherapy. The template was genomic DNA from peripheral blood, not RNA. Multiplex touch-down PCR with TRB-A/B primers amplified rearranged V-D-J TRB sequences. TCRdb ran MiXCR on the multiplex PCR reads and lists one entry per CDR3 protein. There are 1,500 or so distinct CDR3 sequences in the sample; around 40% occur only once, and about 40% lies in the top ten. Sequences were obtained from blood. These receptors were obtained from a human donor with a solid tumor.

V is TRBV20-1 and J is TRBJ1-1, with D maybe TRBD1 (6 bases). CDR1 is DFQATT, CDR2 SNEGSKA, per germline (reference sequence). The CDR3 is 12 amino acids. V was trimmed by 6 bases and J by 5 bases, leaving 13 bases between them. This CDR3 is CSAPGGQTEAFF. For the CDR3, the DNA is TGCAGTGCCCCGGGGGGGCAGACTGAAGCTTTCTTT.

In DNA form, the CDR3 reads TGTGCCACCAGTCCGGGGCTTAGCACCGGGGAGCTGTTTTTT. This sequence encodes CATSPGLSTGELFF. V gene TRBV24-1 combines with J gene TRBJ2-2; D may be TRBD1 or TRBD2 (5 bases each). V was clipped by 6 bases and J by 4 bases, with 11 bases between them. CDR3 length: 14 amino acids. The germline CDR1 and CDR2 sequences are KGHDR and SFDVKD.

This clonotype was observed a few times. V and J are TRBV6-5 and TRBJ2-1, with TRBD2 identical over 13 bases. Germline V CDR1 and CDR2: MNHEY, SVGAGI. V lost 6 bases, J lost 4 bases, and 3 bases stayed unmatched. This CDR3 spans 15 amino acids. The CDR3 DNA reads TGTGCCAGCAGCCAACTAGCGGGAGGGTACAATGAGCAGTTCTTC. Encoded protein: CASSQLAGGYNEQFF.

In its sample, this clonotype was seen a few times. The chain is built from TRBV6-6 and TRBJ1-5, with 9 positions matching TRBD1. With V trimmed by 4 bases and J by 1 base, 8 bases remained unmatched. The CDR3 extends over 17 amino acids. Germline V gene data show CDR1 as MNHNY and CDR2 as SVGAGI (reference sequence). The CDR3 region has the DNA TGTGCCAGCAGTTCCCCGGCCGGGACAGGGAGCAATCAGCCCCAGCATTTT. This encodes CASSSPAGTGSNQPQHF.

This chain links TRBV7-2 with TRBJ2-5; 7 bases align to TRBD1. Germline V gene sequence: CDR1 SGHTA, CDR2 FQGNSA. There are 14 residues in the CDR3. V lost 7 bases, J lost 5 bases, and 10 bases stayed unmatched. The CDR3 nucleotides read TGTGCCAGCACCAAGACAGGGCCCCTGGAGACCCAGTACTTC. Translation: CASTKTGPLETQYF.

This clonotype has just a few counts. The chain joins TRBV20-1 to TRBJ2-1; a possible D gene is TRBD1 (5 bases). The CDR3 consists of 16 residues. Trimming left V 3 bases short and J 9 bases short, with 24 bases between. In germline, CDR1 is DFQATT, CDR2 SNEGSKA (reference sequence). This CDR3 is CSARLKGRSQSPEQFF. CDR3 DNA sequence: TGCAGTGCTAGGTTAAAGGGGCGCTCCCAATCCCCTGAGCAGTTCTTC.

V is TRBV28 and J is TRBJ2-2; D gene ambiguous. Germline V gene sequence: CDR1 MDHEN, CDR2 SYDVKM. The V end lost 6 bases, the J end lost 0 bases, and 5 bases lay between the germline ends. The CDR3 runs 13 residues. The CDR3, as DNA: TGTGCCAGCAGGTTTACGAACACCGGGGAGCTGTTTTTT. Translating it yields CASRFTNTGELFF.

Relative to its sample, this clonotype is large. The rearrangement links TRBV29-1 to TRBJ2-1; 15 bases fit TRBD2. Trimming removed 6 bases from V and 10 bases from J; junction bases left unmatched: 10. The CDR3 has 15 amino acids. Germline CDR1 and CDR2: SQVTM and ANQGSEA. The CDR3 spells CSVTRGLAGGREQFF. The DNA of the CDR3 is TGCAGCGTGACCAGGGGACTAGCGGGAGGACGGGAGCAGTTCTTC.

This clonotype is large by share. The V call is TRBV29-1, the J call TRBJ2-7; TRBD2 matches at 7 bases. V shed 4 bases, J shed 2 bases, and the junction held 11 bases outside the gene matches. The V gene's germline CDR1 is SQVTM and CDR2 ANQGSEA. The CDR3 length is 15 residues. In DNA, the CDR3 is TGCAGCGTTGTCACGGCTAGCGGAATCCCCTACGAGCAGTACTTC. It yields the protein CSVVTASGIPYEQYF.

The J gene is TRBJ1-2, the V gene TRBV4-2; the D gene is possibly TRBD1 (5 bases). CDR1 LGHNA and CDR2 YNFKEQ come from the germline V gene. CDR3 length: 14 amino acids. V gave up 5 bases and J gave up 4 bases, with 14 bases separating them. This CDR3 is CASSSNGAVYGYTF. In DNA, the CDR3 is TGTGCCAGCAGCAGTAATGGGGCAGTCTATGGCTACACCTTC.